Listed below are T cell receptor beta chains from one sample, sequenced in a study of response to subunit inactivated influenza vaccine. MiXCR, applied by TCRdb to the RT-PCR reads, yields one record per CDR3 protein. Among roughly 700,000 distinct CDR3 sequences listed, approximately 15% were seen once. Source: PBMCs from blood, taken 14 days before vaccination. The source of these receptors is a man aged 45-60 years who received an inactivated influenza vaccine. CDR3s include the opening cysteine and the closing phenylalanine or tryptophan. A D gene is named only where the DNA matches it firmly. For some rows the clone size is stated as once, few or many, or as a class when expanded; others skip it.

V: TRBV20-1; D: NA; size: few; J: TRBJ2-2; DNA: TGCAGTGCTAGAGGGTCCGCCGGGGAGCTGTTTTTT; CDR3: CSARGSAGELFF
V: TRBV27; D: NA; size: NA; J: TRBJ2-5; DNA: TGTGCCAGCAGTCCCCCCACCTCTCGGGAGACCCAGTACTTC; CDR3: CASSPPTSRETQYF
V: TRBV15; D: NA; size: few; J: TRBJ1-6; DNA: TGTGCCACCAGCAGAGATCGGGCAGGAGCTTATAATTCACCCCTCCACTTT; CDR3: CATSRDRAGAYNSPLHF
V: TRBV6-1; D: TRBD2; size: NA; J: TRBJ2-4; DNA: TGTGCCAGCAGTGAATATGACGGGGGGGCCTCCAAAAACATTCAGTACTTC; CDR3: CASSEYDGGASKNIQYF
V: TRBV27; D: NA; size: many; J: TRBJ2-1; DNA: TGTGCCAGCAGTTTCTCCTGGTTCAATGAGCAGTTCTTC; CDR3: CASSFSWFNEQFF
V: TRBV28; D: TRBD2; size: many; J: TRBJ2-1; DNA: TGTGCCAGCAGTCCCACCCCCCTAGCGGGATACTCATCCTACAATGAGCAGTTCTTC; CDR3: CASSPTPLAGYSSYNEQFF
V: TRBV3-1; D: NA; size: NA; J: TRBJ2-7; DNA: TGTGCCAGCAGCCAAATCTCTGGTCTAGCAATTTCGTACGAGCAGTACTTC; CDR3: CASSQISGLAISYEQYF
V: TRBV4-2; D: NA; size: NA; J: TRBJ2-2; DNA: TGTGCCAGCAGCCAAGGGGGGAGGAGGCCCGGGGAGCTGTTTTTT; CDR3: CASSQGGRRPGELFF
V: TRBV11-1; D: NA; size: many; J: TRBJ2-7; DNA: TGTGCCAGCAGCTTAGCGCTAACCGGGAACTCCTACGAGCAGTACTTC; CDR3: CASSLALTGNSYEQYF
V: TRBV2; D: NA; size: few; J: TRBJ1-2; DNA: TGTGCCAGCAGTTCCTCGGGGAACTATGGCTACACCTTC; CDR3: CASSSSGNYGYTF
V: TRBV5-1; D: NA; size: many; J: TRBJ2-7; DNA: TGCGCCAGCAGCTTGGTACCGACCGTGTCCTCCAACGAGCAGTACTTC; CDR3: CASSLVPTVSSNEQYF
V: TRBV18; D: TRBD2; size: few; J: TRBJ2-1; DNA: TGTGCCAGCTCACCCGGGACTAGCGGGGTGCACAATGAGCAGTTCTTC; CDR3: CASSPGTSGVHNEQFF
V: TRBV2; D: NA; size: many; J: TRBJ1-2; DNA: TGTGCCAGCAGCCCCTCCGGAGGTTATGGCTACACCTTC; CDR3: CASSPSGGYGYTF
V: TRBV28; D: TRBD1; size: few; J: TRBJ1-5; DNA: TGTGCCAGCAGCCGGACAGGGCGGGCGAATCAGCCCCAGCATTTT; CDR3: CASSRTGRANQPQHF
V: TRBV4-3; D: NA; size: NA; J: TRBJ2-3; DNA: TGCGCCAGCAGCCAAGCAGGGACCGATAGCACAGATACGCAGTATTTT; CDR3: CASSQAGTDSTDTQYF
V: TRBV14; D: TRBD2; size: many; J: TRBJ2-1; DNA: TGTGCCAGCAGACCTAGCGGGAGCTTGTACAATGAGCAGTTCTTC; CDR3: CASRPSGSLYNEQFF
V: TRBV7-2; D: NA; size: NA; J: TRBJ2-7; DNA: TGTGCCAGCGTTGTGGGAGGAGGGACACTCTACGAGCAGTACTTC; CDR3: CASVVGGGTLYEQYF
V: TRBV20-1; D: NA; size: NA; J: TRBJ2-1; DNA: TGCAGTGCGATGCTAGCTCATGAGCAGTTCTTC; CDR3: CSAMLAHEQFF
V: TRBV20-1; D: NA; size: NA; J: TRBJ2-3; DNA: TGCAGTGCTAGAGATGATTGGGGGGCTGGCACAGATACGCAGTATTTT; CDR3: CSARDDWGAGTDTQYF
V: TRBV7-8; D: TRBD1; size: NA; J: TRBJ1-1; DNA: TGTGCCAGCAGCTTAGGGGACAGTTCCTTCGCACTAAACACTGAAGCTTTCTTT; CDR3: CASSLGDSSFALNTEAFF
V: TRBV4-1; D: TRBD2; size: many; J: TRBJ2-1; DNA: TGCGCCAGCAGCCAAGTCTTCACCAGCGGGGGGGTCGTATACAATGAGCAGTTCTTC; CDR3: CASSQVFTSGGVVYNEQFF
V: TRBV11-2; D: NA; size: NA; J: TRBJ2-7; DNA: TGTGCCAGCAGCGGACCTTCCAGGGAGACACCCTACGAGCAGTACTTC; CDR3: CASSGPSRETPYEQYF
V: TRBV4-1; D: TRBD2; size: few; J: TRBJ2-7; DNA: TGCGCCAGCAGCCAAGCGGGGACTAGCGGGGGGGGTCTGAGAAACGAGCAGTACTTC; CDR3: CASSQAGTSGGGLRNEQYF
V: TRBV24-1; D: TRBD2; size: many; J: TRBJ2-1; DNA: TGTGCCACCAGTGATCAGTCGGGACTAGCGGGAGTGGGCAATGAGCAGTTCTTC; CDR3: CATSDQSGLAGVGNEQFF